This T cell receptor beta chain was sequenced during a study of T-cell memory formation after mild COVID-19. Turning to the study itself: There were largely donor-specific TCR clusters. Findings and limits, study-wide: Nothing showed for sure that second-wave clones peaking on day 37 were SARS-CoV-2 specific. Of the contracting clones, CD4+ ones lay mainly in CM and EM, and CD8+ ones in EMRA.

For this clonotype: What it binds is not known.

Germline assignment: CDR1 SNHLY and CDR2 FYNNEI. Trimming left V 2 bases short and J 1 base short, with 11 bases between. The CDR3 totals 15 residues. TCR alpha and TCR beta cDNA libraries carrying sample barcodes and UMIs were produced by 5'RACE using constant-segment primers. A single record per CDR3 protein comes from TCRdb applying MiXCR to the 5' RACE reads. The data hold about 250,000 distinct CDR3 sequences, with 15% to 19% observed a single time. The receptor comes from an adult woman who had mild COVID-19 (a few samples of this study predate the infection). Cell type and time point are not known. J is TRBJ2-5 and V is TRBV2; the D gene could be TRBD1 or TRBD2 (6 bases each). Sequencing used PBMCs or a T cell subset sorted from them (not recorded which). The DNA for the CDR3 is TGTGCCAGCAGTGAAAGGGGGACTGGCCAAGAGACCCAGTACTTC. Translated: CASSERGTGQETQYF.